This T cell receptor beta chain was sequenced during a study of T cell responses to AZD1222 COVID-19 vaccine. Points from the study as a whole: Without day 14 samples, only post-peak T cell repertoires were studied. Unmutated variant regions are reportedly the target of nearly half of TCRs that are spike-specific.

Using immunoSEQ multiplex PCR, the repertoire was profiled, and TCRdb retains in-frame clones only, with some absent. The data show approximately 150,000 clones, 75% to 95% seen once. As to this clone: The antigen is undetermined.

This CDR3 contains 15 residues. CDR1 GTSNPN and CDR2 SVGIG come from the germline V gene (reference sequence). V was trimmed by 0 bases and J by 2 bases, leaving 11 bases between them. The origin of this receptor is an adult in good health. The chain has TRBV30 and TRBJ2-1; D unclear. This specimen consisted of peripheral blood, obtained on day 0 of AZD1222 vaccination. CDR3 sequence: CAWSVVPITYNEQFF. The DNA for the CDR3 is TGTGCCTGGAGTGTTGTGCCGATTACCTACAATGAGCAGTTCTTC.